Listed below are T cell receptor beta chains from one sample, sequenced in a study of beta chain features in type 1 diabetes. Using immunoSEQ multiplex PCR, the repertoire was profiled, and TCRdb retains in-frame clones only, with some absent. The data contain roughly 150,000 clones, approximately 10% of them singletons. Sample: central memory CD4+ T cells from blood. The receptors were gathered from a woman aged 25 to 39 with type 1 diabetes. Both conserved end residues are part of each CDR3. The D gene is left open where the match is weak. For some rows the clone size is stated as once, few or many, or as a class when expanded; others skip it.

>TRBV27|TRBJ1-5|few|-
TGTGCCAGCAGTTTTGCGGGTCAGCCCCAGCATTTT
CASSFAGQPQHF
>TRBV14|TRBJ2-1|many|-
TGTGCCAGCAGCCAAGGGGTGGGGGGAGTGGCCTACAATGAGCAGTTCTTC
CASSQGVGGVAYNEQFF
>TRBV19|TRBJ1-2|few|-
TGTGCCAGTGTCTCACCCAATGAGGGCTACACCTTC
CASVSPNEGYTF
>TRBV19|TRBJ2-1|-|TRBD2
TGTGCCAGTAGTATAGAGGCTAGCGGGAGATTCGAGCAGTTCTTC
CASSIEASGRFEQFF
>TRBV9|TRBJ2-1|few|TRBD2
TGTGCCAGCAGCGGGGGACTAGCGGAGACGAAGTGGACCTACAATGAGCAGTTCTTC
CASSGGLAETKWTYNEQFF
>TRBV6-1|TRBJ2-7|few|-
TGTGCCAGCCATCGTCAGTACGAGCAGTACTTC
CASHRQYEQYF
>TRBV20-1|TRBJ2-7|-|TRBD2
TGCAGTTCACTAGCGGGAGGCGAGCAGTACTTC
CSSLAGGEQYF
>TRBV28|TRBJ1-1|few|-
TGTGCCAGCGTTACCCCGACAGGACAAATGAACACTGAAGCTTTCTTT
CASVTPTGQMNTEAFF
>TRBV30|TRBJ2-5|few|-
TGTGCCTGGAGGACCACAGGGAAGACCCAGTACTTC
CAWRTTGKTQYF
>TRBV18|TRBJ1-2|few|TRBD1
TGTGCCAGCTCACCGGGACAGCTCTATGGCTACACCTTC
CASSPGQLYGYTF
>TRBV23-1|TRBJ1-2|few|TRBD1
TGCGCCAGCAGTCGGACTCCGGACAGGGGGCGACGAGGCTACACCTTC
CASSRTPDRGRRGYTF
>TRBV28|TRBJ2-2|-|TRBD1
TGTGCCAGCAGGGACCAAAAGGGACAGGGGTACACCGGGGAGCTGTTTTTT
CASRDQKGQGYTGELFF
>TRBV19|TRBJ2-7|-|TRBD2
TGTGCCAGCACTCTCAAACCTAGCGGGAGTGGGGACGAGCAGTACTTC
CASTLKPSGSGDEQYF
>TRBV6-5|TRBJ1-5|-|-
TGTGCCAGCAGTTACCTTAGCAATCAGCCCCAGCATTTT
CASSYLSNQPQHF
>TRBV18|TRBJ2-7|-|TRBD2
TGTGCCAGCTCACCATCGAGCGGGGGCTACTACGAGCAGTACTTC
CASSPSSGGYYEQYF
>TRBV28|TRBJ1-5|many|TRBD1
TGTGCCAGCAGAGGACAGGCTGATCAGCCCCAGCATTTT
CASRGQADQPQHF
>TRBV7-3|TRBJ2-2|-|-
TGTGCCAGCAGCTTACAGGGTCCGAACACCGGGGAGCTGTTTTTT
CASSLQGPNTGELFF
>TRBV7-2|TRBJ1-3|few|TRBD1
TGTGCCAGCAGCTTACGACAGGGGGCTGGAAACACCATATATTTT
CASSLRQGAGNTIYF
>TRBV7-3|TRBJ2-2|-|-
TGTGCCAGCAGCACCGGACAAAACACCGGGGAGCTGTTTTTT
CASSTGQNTGELFF
>TRBV9|TRBJ2-3|few|-
TGTGCCAGCAGCGTTGCGGAGGGACGCACAGATACGCAGTATTTT
CASSVAEGRTDTQYF
>TRBV9|TRBJ2-2|few|TRBD2
TGTGCCAGCAGCGTACTCGGGACTAGCGCCCCCGGGGAGCTGTTTTTT
CASSVLGTSAPGELFF
>TRBV6-6|TRBJ1-1|-|-
TGTGCCAGCAGTTACAAGAAGGACACCACTGAAGCTTTCTTT
CASSYKKDTTEAFF
>TRBV5-1|TRBJ2-2|few|-
TGCGCCAGCAGCTGGGGACTGCAGAACACCGGGGAGCTGTTTTTT
CASSWGLQNTGELFF
>TRBV15|TRBJ2-1|few|-
TGTGCCACCAGCGCCCGAGGGACTGTCCGCGGGCAGTTCTTC
CATSARGTVRGQFF
>TRBV10-3|TRBJ2-2|-|-
TGTGCCATCAGTGAGTCGAGAGGGGAGCTGTTTTTT
CAISESRGELFF
>TRBV5-1|TRBJ2-1|-|-
TGCGCCAGCAGCTTGGGCGGCACCAACACCTACAATGAGCAGTTCTTC
CASSLGGTNTYNEQFF
>TRBV7-8|TRBJ1-1|-|TRBD1
TGTGCCAGCAGCTGGAGGACAGGGGGCAATCCCTACTTT
CASSWRTGGNPYF
>TRBV30|TRBJ2-1|-|TRBD2
TGTGCCTTTAGCGGGAGTGGGCATGAGCAGTTCTTC
CAFSGSGHEQFF
>TRBV11-2|TRBJ2-7|few|-
TGTGCCAGCAGCTTAATTCGTCGCGGAAATTACGAGCAGTACTTC
CASSLIRRGNYEQYF
>TRBV6-5|TRBJ2-7|-|TRBD2
TGTGCCAGCAGTTCGGGGGGTGCAGCGGACGAGCAGTACTTC
CASSSGGAADEQYF
>TRBV5-4|TRBJ2-1|many|TRBD2
TGTGCCAGCAGCTTCTCGGGAGGATCCTACAATGAGCAGTTCTTC
CASSFSGGSYNEQFF
>TRBV4-1|TRBJ2-3|few|TRBD2
TGCGCCAGCAGCCTTAGACTAGCGGGAGGCAGCACAGATACGCAGTATTTT
CASSLRLAGGSTDTQYF
>TRBV5-4|TRBJ2-5|-|TRBD1
TGTGCCAGCAGCTCCCGGGACAGGACAGAGACCCAGTACTTC
CASSSRDRTETQYF
>TRBV19|TRBJ1-5|many|-
TGTGCCAGTAGGCCCGGTACAGGGATGGATCAGCCCCAGCATTTT
CASRPGTGMDQPQHF
>TRBV19|TRBJ1-2|-|TRBD1
TGTGCCAGTTTTGACCGGGACAGTAACTATGGCTACACCTTC
CASFDRDSNYGYTF
>TRBV29-1|TRBJ2-5|many|-
TGCAGCGTTGCCGCGGCAGTTGGGGAGACCCAGTACTTC
CSVAAAVGETQYF
>TRBV6-1|TRBJ1-5|few|-
TGTGCCAGCAGTGAGCGGTGGAGCTCCAATCAGCCCCAGCATTTT
CASSERWSSNQPQHF
>TRBV15|TRBJ1-3|few|-
TGTGCCACCAGCAGAGATTATCTCTCTGGAAACACCATATATTTT
CATSRDYLSGNTIYF
>TRBV20-1|TRBJ1-3|few|-
TGCAGTGCTAGAGATGAGAACACCATATATTTT
CSARDENTIYF
>TRBV18|TRBJ2-1|-|TRBD2
TGTGCCAGCTCACCGGGACTAGTTAACAATGAGCAGTTCTTC
CASSPGLVNNEQFF